This T cell receptor (beta chain) was captured in a study of radiotherapy plus CTLA-4 blockade in lung cancer. The CDR3 runs to 12 residues. Trimming stripped 9 bases from V and 5 bases from J, with 10 bases between. Germline CDR1 is LNHDA and CDR2 is SQIVND (reference sequence). Produced via immunoSEQ multiplex PCR; TCRdb's table is partial and in-frame only. This sample has about 45,000 clones; about three quarters occur once, and the top ten carry 3.5%. The specimen comprised peripheral blood, sampled from a patient treated with radiotherapy plus ipilimumab. J is TRBJ2-2 and V is TRBV19, with D possibly being TRBD1 (6 bases). The origin of this receptor is a human donor with non-small cell lung cancer who had a complete response to radiotherapy plus ipilimumab. CDR3 sequence: CASRDRTGELFF. DNA for the CDR3: TGTGCCAGCCGCGACAGGACCGGGGAGCTGTTTTTT.